These T cell receptor beta chains were read from a single sample in a study of blood T cell repertoires in COVID-19. The data were produced by immunoSEQ multiplex PCR, yet TCRdb's version contains in-frame clones alone and is incomplete. The sample records 110,000 to 150,000 clones, around four fifths being singletons. Sequenced: PBMCs or T cells enriched from blood (not recorded which). All receptors come from a woman in her fifties or sixties who had recovered from COVID-19. Each CDR3 is given with its conserved first and last residue. A D gene is named only where the DNA matches it firmly. Size values are once, few and many counts, or a class for expanded clones, and some rows have none.

clone size	V gene	D gene	J gene	CDR3 protein	CDR3 DNA
-	TRBV5-1	TRBD2	TRBJ2-1	CASSPPAGGYNEQFF	TGCGCCAGCAGCCCCCCAGCGGGGGGGTACAATGAGCAGTTCTTC
-	TRBV7-8	TRBD1	TRBJ1-1	CASSMGQLVMNTEAFF	TGTGCCAGCAGCATGGGACAGCTGGTCATGAACACTGAAGCTTTCTTT
once	TRBV9	-	TRBJ1-2	CASSPAVFDGYTF	TGTGCCAGCAGTCCAGCGGTCTTTGATGGCTACACCTTC
-	TRBV5-1	TRBD1	TRBJ2-3	CASSLGLGQGEEYF	TGCGCCAGCAGCTTGGGACTGGGACAGGGGGAAGAGTATTTT
-	TRBV7-2	-	TRBJ1-3	CASSLGLGLFGNTIYF	TGTGCCAGCAGCTTAGGTCTCGGTCTCTTTGGAAACACCATATATTTT
-	TRBV2	-	TRBJ2-1	CASSELSGYNEQFF	TGTGCCAGCAGTGAATTATCGGGATACAATGAGCAGTTCTTC
-	TRBV30	TRBD1	TRBJ1-6	CAWSGQGNSPLHF	TGTGCCTGGAGTGGACAGGGGAATTCACCCCTCCACTTT
-	TRBV30	-	TRBJ2-7	CAWSGHEQYF	TGTGCCTGGAGTGGGCACGAGCAGTACTTC
-	TRBV19	-	TRBJ1-4	CASTKTGDTNEKLFF	TGTGCCAGTACCAAGACAGGAGACACTAATGAAAAACTGTTTTTT
-	TRBV7-2	TRBD1	TRBJ1-4	CASSFRDSREKLFF	TGTGCCAGCAGCTTCCGGGACAGCCGTGAAAAACTGTTTTTT
-	TRBV19	-	TRBJ1-3	CASSIATHSGNTIYF	TGTGCCAGTAGTATAGCGACACACTCTGGAAACACCATATATTTT
-	TRBV23-1	-	TRBJ1-1	CASSGLTNTEAFF	TGCGCCAGCAGCGGACTCACGAACACTGAAGCTTTCTTT
once	TRBV3-1/TRBV3-2	TRBD2	TRBJ2-7	CASSPGTGLAGGQYF	TGTGCCAGCAGCCCCGGGACGGGACTAGCGGGCGGCCAGTACTTC
-	TRBV18	TRBD1	TRBJ2-3	CASSTGPSTDTQYF	TGTGCCAGCTCGACAGGGCCTAGCACAGATACGCAGTATTTT
-	TRBV11-2	-	TRBJ1-4	CASSRRYRATNEKLFF	TGTGCCAGCAGCCGACGATACAGAGCAACTAATGAAAAACTGTTTTTT
-	TRBV19	TRBD1	TRBJ1-2	CACRGAAAYGYTF	TGTGCCTGCAGGGGGGCAGCGGCCTATGGCTACACCTTC
-	TRBV2	-	TRBJ1-5	CASSVGLDQPQHF	TGTGCCAGCAGTGTGGGGCTCGATCAGCCCCAGCATTTT
-	TRBV7-9	TRBD1	TRBJ2-1	CASSRQGSYNEQFF	TGTGCCAGCAGCCGACAGGGCTCCTACAATGAGCAGTTCTTC
once	TRBV27	-	TRBJ2-1	CASAVAGYNEQFF	TGTGCCAGCGCCGTCGCGGGCTACAATGAGCAGTTCTTC
many	TRBV7-9	-	TRBJ2-5	CASSLEVASRETQYF	TGTGCCAGCAGCTTAGAAGTAGCCTCTCGGGAGACCCAGTACTTC
-	TRBV28	-	TRBJ1-1	CASSQQDTEAFF	TGTGCCAGCAGTCAGCAGGACACTGAAGCTTTCTTT
-	TRBV6-1	TRBD2	TRBJ2-7	CASSETLAGGSYEQYF	TGTGCCAGCAGTGAAACCCTAGCGGGGGGTTCCTACGAGCAGTACTTC
-	TRBV28	-	TRBJ1-5	CASSWDKSQHF	TGTGCCAGCAGTTGGGACAAGTCCCAGCATTTT
-	TRBV6-4	TRBD1	TRBJ1-4	CASSDSAGGGEKLFF	TGTGCCAGCAGTGACTCAGCAGGGGGAGGAGAAAAACTGTTTTTT
-	TRBV29-1	TRBD2	TRBJ2-2	CSVEASGGAGELFF	TGCAGCGTTGAGGCTTCCGGGGGGGCCGGGGAGCTGTTTTTT
-	TRBV9	-	TRBJ1-3	CASSVGVVEGSQNSGNTIYF	TGTGCCAGCAGCGTAGGAGTTGTAGAGGGTAGTCAGAACTCTGGAAACACCATATATTTT
-	TRBV18	TRBD1	TRBJ1-4	CASSERTGGGEKLFF	TGTGCCAGCTCGGAGAGGACAGGGGGCGGTGAAAAACTGTTTTTT
-	TRBV2	-	TRBJ1-1	CASSSRQVRGTEAFF	TGTGCCAGCAGTTCCCGACAGGTCCGGGGCACTGAAGCTTTCTTT
-	TRBV7-3	-	TRBJ2-5	CASSLFPRGETQYF	TGTGCCAGCAGCTTATTCCCTAGGGGAGAGACCCAGTACTTC
-	TRBV12-3/TRBV12-4	-	TRBJ2-7	CASSLGESYEQYF	TGTGCCAGCAGCCTTGGGGAGTCCTACGAGCAGTACTTC
-	TRBV28	TRBD1	TRBJ1-2	CATCRGPDYGYTF	TGTGCCACCTGCAGGGGGCCCGACTATGGCTACACCTTC
many	TRBV6-1	-	TRBJ2-6	CASSEDSSGANVLTF	TGTGCCAGCAGTGAAGACAGCTCTGGGGCCAACGTCCTGACTTTC
-	TRBV4-2	-	TRBJ1-4	CASSQYEGNEKLFF	TGTGCCAGCAGCCAGTATGAGGGCAATGAAAAACTGTTTTTT
once	TRBV3-1/TRBV3-2	TRBD1	TRBJ1-1	CASWDRGFAEAFF	TGTGCCAGTTGGGACAGGGGATTTGCTGAAGCTTTCTTT
-	TRBV7-3	TRBD1	TRBJ1-2	CASSLTSGTGEFGYTF	TGTGCCAGCAGCTTAACGTCCGGGACAGGGGAGTTTGGCTACACCTTC
-	TRBV20-1	TRBD1	TRBJ2-1	CSASQGIEQFF	TGCAGTGCTTCACAGGGGATTGAGCAGTTCTTC
-	TRBV14	TRBD2	TRBJ2-1	CASSLLAGPRDEQFF	TGTGCCAGCAGTCTCCTAGCGGGGCCCAGGGATGAGCAGTTCTTC
-	TRBV28	-	TRBJ1-6	CASIDIRNSPLHF	TGTGCCAGCATCGACATACGGAATTCACCCCTCCACTTT
many	TRBV7-9	-	TRBJ1-1	CASSPRSKAMNTEAFF	TGTGCCAGCAGCCCCCGGTCTAAAGCTATGAACACTGAAGCTTTCTTT